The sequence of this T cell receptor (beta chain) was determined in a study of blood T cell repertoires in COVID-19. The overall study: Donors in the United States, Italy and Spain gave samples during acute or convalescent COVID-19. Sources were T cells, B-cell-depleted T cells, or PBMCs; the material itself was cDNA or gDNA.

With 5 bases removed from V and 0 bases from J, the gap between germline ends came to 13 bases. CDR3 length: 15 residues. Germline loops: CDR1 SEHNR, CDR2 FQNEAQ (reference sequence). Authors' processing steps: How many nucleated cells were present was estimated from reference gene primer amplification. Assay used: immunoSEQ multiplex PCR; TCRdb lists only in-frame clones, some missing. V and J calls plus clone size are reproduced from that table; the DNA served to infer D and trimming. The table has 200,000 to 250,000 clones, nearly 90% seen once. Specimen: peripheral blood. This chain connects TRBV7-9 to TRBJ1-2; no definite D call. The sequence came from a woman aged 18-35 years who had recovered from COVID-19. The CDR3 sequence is CASSLEEASNYGYTF. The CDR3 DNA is TGTGCCAGCAGCCTAGAGGAGGCGTCTAACTATGGCTACACCTTC.